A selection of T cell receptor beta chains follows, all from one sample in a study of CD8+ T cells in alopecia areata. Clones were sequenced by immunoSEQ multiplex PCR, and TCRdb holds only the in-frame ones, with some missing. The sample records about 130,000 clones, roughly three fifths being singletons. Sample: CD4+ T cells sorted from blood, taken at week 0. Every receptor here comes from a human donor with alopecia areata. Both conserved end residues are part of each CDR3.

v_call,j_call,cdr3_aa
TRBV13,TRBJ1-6,CASSLGGTRPLHF
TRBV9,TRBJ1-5,CASSVDPGQPQHF
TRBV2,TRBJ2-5,CASGTRETQYF
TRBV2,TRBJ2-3,CASSGDRVVQYF
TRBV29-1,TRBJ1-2,CSAGQGNGYTF
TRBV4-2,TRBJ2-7,CASSQDKAYPPRQYF
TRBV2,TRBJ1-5,CASRQDDQPQHF
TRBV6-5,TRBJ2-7,CASSSGQGAYEQYF
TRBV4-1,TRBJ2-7,CASSPAPDSGPSEQYF
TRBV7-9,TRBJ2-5,CASTKSLAGAQETQYF
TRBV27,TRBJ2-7,CASRLTVRYEQYF
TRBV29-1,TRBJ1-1,CSVALMGGNTEAFF
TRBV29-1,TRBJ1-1,CSVEESGRNTEAFF
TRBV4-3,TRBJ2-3,CASSQHYGASSSTDTQYF
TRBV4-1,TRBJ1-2,CASSQDLTGSNYGYTF
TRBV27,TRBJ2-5,CASSLSDRAKTQYF
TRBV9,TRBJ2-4,CASSAHGDHKNIQYF
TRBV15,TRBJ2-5,CATSRRETQYF
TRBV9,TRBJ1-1,CASSTGYTEAFF
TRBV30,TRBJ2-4,CAWSGGGPVIAKNIQYF
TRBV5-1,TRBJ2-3,CASSLMGGRDTQYF
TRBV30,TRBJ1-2,CARDRDGDGYTF
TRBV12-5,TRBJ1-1,CASGSDFEAFF
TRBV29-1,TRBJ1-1,CSVEGTANTEAFF
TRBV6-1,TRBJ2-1,CASRMPYSNNEQFF
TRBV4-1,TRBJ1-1,CASSLEGFSEAFF
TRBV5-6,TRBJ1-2,CASSTRTGAVFYGYTF
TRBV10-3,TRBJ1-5,CAISEWGQGGNQPQHF
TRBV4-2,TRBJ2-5,CASSQGVAQETQYF
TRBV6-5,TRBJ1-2,CASSFTGTGEGYTF
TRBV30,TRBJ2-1,CAWGSWDTNNEQFF
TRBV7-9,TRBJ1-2,CASSLVQGAYTF
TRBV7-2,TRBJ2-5,CASSLGPRLAGGRETQYF
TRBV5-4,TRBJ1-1,CASSLGGTMNTEAFF
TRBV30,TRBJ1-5,CAWDTAGAHQPQHF
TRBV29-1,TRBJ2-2,CSVEVNTGELFF
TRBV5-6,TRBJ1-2,CASSGADFYGYTF
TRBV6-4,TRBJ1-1,CASSDTGLNTEAFF
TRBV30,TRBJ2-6,CARRGTGANVLTF
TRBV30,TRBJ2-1,CAWSVGGTSYNEQFF
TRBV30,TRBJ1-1,CAWTRTVSEAFF
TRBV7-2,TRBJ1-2,CASSPSGGGTNYGYTF
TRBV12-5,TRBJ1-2,CASGRQGTTYGYTF
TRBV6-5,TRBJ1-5,CASSYSGTRQPQHF
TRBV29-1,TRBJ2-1,CSGGGLAGNEQFF
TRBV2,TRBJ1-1,CASSEGRNTEAFF
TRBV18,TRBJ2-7,CASSPGQSSYEQYF
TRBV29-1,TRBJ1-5,CSVAPGDSNQPQHF
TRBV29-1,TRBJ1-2,CSVVTGQGRIGYTF
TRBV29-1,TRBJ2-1,CSVGSEQFF
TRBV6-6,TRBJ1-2,CASSYSLYYGYTF
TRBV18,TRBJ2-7,CASSPGMGGEQYF
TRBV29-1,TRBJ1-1,CSALGHRNTEAFF
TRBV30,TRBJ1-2,CAWSPTGKRRNYGYTF